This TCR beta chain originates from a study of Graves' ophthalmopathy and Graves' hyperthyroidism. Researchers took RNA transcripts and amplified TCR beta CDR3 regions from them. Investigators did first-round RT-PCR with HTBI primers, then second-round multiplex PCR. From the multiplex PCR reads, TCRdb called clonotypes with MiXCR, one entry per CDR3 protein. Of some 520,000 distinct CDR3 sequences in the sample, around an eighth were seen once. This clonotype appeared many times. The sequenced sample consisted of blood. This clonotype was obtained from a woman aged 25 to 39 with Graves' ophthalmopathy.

The CDR3 protein is CSARDGQRYEQYF. CDR3 DNA: TGCAGTGCTAGAGATGGGCAGAGGTACGAGCAGTACTTC. This rearrangement joins TRBV20-1 to TRBJ2-7; D is unresolved. CDR3 size: 13 residues. V was cut by 0 bases and J by 4 bases, with 10 bases left in between. The germline V gene has CDR1 DFQATT and CDR2 SNEGSKA (reference sequence).